Following are 10 T cell receptor beta chains from one sample sequenced in a study of blood T cell repertoires in COVID-19. The repertoire was sequenced with immunoSEQ multiplex PCR; TCRdb's copy has only in-frame clones and lacks some. The sample consists of roughly 380,000 clones, about 89% of them appearing once. The sample consisted of PBMCs or T cells enriched from blood (not recorded which). The receptors come from a man aged 30 to 45 who had recovered from COVID-19.

The chain uses TRBV30 and TRBJ1-1; D might be TRBD1 (5 bases). The V gene's germline CDR1 is GTSNPN and CDR2 SVGIG (reference sequence). Trimming stripped 0 bases from V and 4 bases from J, with 9 bases between. CDR3 length: 13 amino acids. The CDR3 loop is CAWSVFRGTEAFF. CDR3 coding DNA: TGTGCCTGGAGTGTATTTAGGGGCACTGAAGCTTTCTTT.

This clone was picked up one time. The genes are TRBV9 and TRBJ2-1; TRBD1 aligns across 9 bases. After removal of 0 bases from V and 8 bases from J, the junction contained 6 bases not matched to a gene. The germline V gene has CDR1 SGDLS and CDR2 YYNGEE. The CDR3 totals 15 residues. CDR3 sequence (DNA): TGTGCCAGCAGCGTAGAGGGACAGGGAATCCATGAGCAGTTCTTC. Residues: CASSVEGQGIHEQFF.

This clone was observed a single time. This chain uses TRBV4-1 with TRBJ1-2, with D perhaps TRBD1 (5 bases). Germline V lookup: CDR1 MGHRA, CDR2 YSYEKL. The CDR3 is 16 amino acids. V gave up 0 bases and J gave up 7 bases, with 18 bases separating them. CDR3 in amino acids: CASSQDRLGGPGGYTF. The CDR3 DNA is TGCGCCAGCAGCCAAGATAGGCTCGGGGGACCTGGTGGCTACACCTTC.

Only one count was recorded for this clone. This chain connects TRBV11-3 to TRBJ2-3; possibly TRBD2 for D (6 bases). This CDR3 comprises 14 residues. Deletions cut 5 bases from V and 1 base from J, with 10 bases between. Germline V lookup: CDR1 SGHNT, CDR2 YENEEA. CDR3 nucleotide sequence: TGTGCCAGCAGCCCGGGACTTCGCACAGATACGCAGTATTTT. Its protein is CASSPGLRTDTQYF.

This clone was recorded only once. This chain joins TRBV11-2 and TRBJ1-2; D is ambiguous. The germline CDR1 and CDR2 sequences are SGHAT and FQNNGV. V shed 5 bases and J shed 3 bases, with 16 bases lying between them. The CDR3 sequence is 15 residues long. CDR3 residues: CASSPLRQAYYGYTF. The CDR3 DNA sequence: TGTGCCAGCAGCCCGCTTAGGCAGGCGTACTATGGCTACACCTTC.

This sequence joins TRBV24-1 and TRBJ1-6; D is undetermined. Trimming took 0 bases from V and 7 from J, leaving 9 bases between them. Germline loops: CDR1 KGHDR, CDR2 SFDVKD. There are 15 residues in the CDR3. The CDR3 coding sequence is TGTGCCACCAGTGATTTGGGGCCCCGAAATTCACCCCTCCACTTT. Encoded protein: CATSDLGPRNSPLHF.

V gene TRBV6-4 combines with J gene TRBJ1-2, with 10 bases that match TRBD1. The germline gives CDR1 MRHNA, CDR2 SNTAGT. Germline trimming cut 5 bases from V and 4 bases from J; bases unmatched to any gene: 7. This CDR3 spans 15 amino acids. The CDR3 is CASSLTGTGVYGYTF. Written as DNA, the CDR3 is TGTGCCAGCAGTCTCACCGGGACAGGGGTCTATGGCTACACCTTC.

The CDR3 sequence: CASSPRTAGELFF. As DNA, the CDR3 is TGTGCCAGCAGCCCCCGGACAGCCGGGGAGCTGTTTTTT. The V and J genes are TRBV13 and TRBJ2-2, with TRBD1 as a possible D gene (6 bases). There are 13 residues in the CDR3. With 5 bases removed from V and 6 bases from J, the gap between germline ends came to 10 bases. Germline assignment: CDR1 PRHDT and CDR2 FYEKMQ (reference sequence).

This clone has a handful of counts. V gene TRBV7-9 combines with J gene TRBJ2-7; 8 bases line up with TRBD1. The CDR3 contains 14 residues. Germline CDR1 and CDR2: SEHNR and FQNEAQ (reference sequence). Trimming removed 4 bases from V and 2 bases from J; junction bases left unmatched: 4. The CDR3 loop reads CASSWDRLTYEQYF. In DNA form, the CDR3 reads TGTGCCAGCAGCTGGGACAGGCTAACCTACGAGCAGTACTTC.

The chain recombines TRBV5-1 with TRBJ1-4; D ambiguous. Per the germline V gene, CDR1 is SGHRS and CDR2 is YFSETQ. This CDR3 has 14 amino acids. The ends were cut back, 2 bases at V and 7 bases at J, with 12 bases in the middle. CDR3 bases: TGCGCCAGCAGCTTTTCGGTGAGCGGTGAAAAACTGTTTTTT. Its protein product is CASSFSVSGEKLFF. The whole variable domain, filled in from reference TRBV5-1 and TRBJ1-4, reads KAGVTQTPRYLIKTRGQQVTLSCSPISGHRSVSWYQQTPGQGLQFLFEYFSETQRNKGNFPGRFSGRQFSNSRSEMNVSTLELGDSALYLCASSFSVSGEKLFFGSGTQLSVL.